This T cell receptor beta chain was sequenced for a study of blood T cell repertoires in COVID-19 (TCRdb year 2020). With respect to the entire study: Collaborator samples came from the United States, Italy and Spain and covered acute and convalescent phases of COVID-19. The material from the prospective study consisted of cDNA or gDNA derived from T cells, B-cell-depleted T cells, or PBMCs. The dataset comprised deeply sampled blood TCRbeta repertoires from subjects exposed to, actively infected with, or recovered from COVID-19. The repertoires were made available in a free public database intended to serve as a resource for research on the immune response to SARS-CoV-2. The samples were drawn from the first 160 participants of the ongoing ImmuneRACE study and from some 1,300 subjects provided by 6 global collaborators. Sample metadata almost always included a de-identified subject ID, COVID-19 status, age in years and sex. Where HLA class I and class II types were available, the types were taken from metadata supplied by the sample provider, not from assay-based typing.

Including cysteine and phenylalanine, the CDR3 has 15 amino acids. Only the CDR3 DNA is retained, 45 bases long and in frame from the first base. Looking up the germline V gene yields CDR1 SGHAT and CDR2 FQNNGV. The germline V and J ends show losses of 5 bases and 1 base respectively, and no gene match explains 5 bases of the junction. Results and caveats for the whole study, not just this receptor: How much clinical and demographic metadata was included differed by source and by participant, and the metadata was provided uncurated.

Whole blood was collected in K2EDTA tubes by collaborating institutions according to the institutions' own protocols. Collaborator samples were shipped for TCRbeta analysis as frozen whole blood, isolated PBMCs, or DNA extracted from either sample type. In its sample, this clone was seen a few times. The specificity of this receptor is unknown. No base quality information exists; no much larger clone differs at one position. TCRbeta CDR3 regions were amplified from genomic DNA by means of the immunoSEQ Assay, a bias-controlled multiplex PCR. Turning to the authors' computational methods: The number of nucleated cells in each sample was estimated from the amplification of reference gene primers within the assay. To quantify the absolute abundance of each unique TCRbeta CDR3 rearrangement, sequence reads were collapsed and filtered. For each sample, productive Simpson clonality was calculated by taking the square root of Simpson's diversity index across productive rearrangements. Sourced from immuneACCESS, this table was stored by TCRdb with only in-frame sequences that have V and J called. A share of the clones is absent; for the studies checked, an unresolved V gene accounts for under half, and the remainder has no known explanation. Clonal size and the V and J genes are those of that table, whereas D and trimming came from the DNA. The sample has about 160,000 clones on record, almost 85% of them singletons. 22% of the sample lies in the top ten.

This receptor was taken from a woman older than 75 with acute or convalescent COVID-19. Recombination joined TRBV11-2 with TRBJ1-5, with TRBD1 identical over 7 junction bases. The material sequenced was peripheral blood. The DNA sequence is TGTGCCAGCAGCGGCGGGACAGTCAGCAATCAGCCCCAGCATTTT. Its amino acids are CASSGGTVSNQPQHF. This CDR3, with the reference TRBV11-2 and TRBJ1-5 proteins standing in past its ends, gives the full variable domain EAGVAQSPRYKIIEKRQSVAFWCNPISGHATLYWYQQILGQGPKLLIQFQNNGVVDDSQLPKDRFSAERLKGVDSTLKIQPAKLEDSAVYLCASSGGTVSNQPQHFGDGTRLSIL.